Listed below are T cell receptor beta chains from one sample, sequenced in a study of regulatory T cells in long-lasting Graves disease. Each CDR3 protein gets one entry after TCRdb re-called the multiplex PCR reads with MiXCR. Of 450,000 to 600,000 distinct CDR3 sequences in the sample, 15% to 20% were seen once. The data were also submitted as part of a second study, on T cells in Graves' hyperthyroidism and ophthalmopathy.

Sequences were derived from peripheral blood mononuclear cells (PBMCs), sampled at new diagnosis, from a patient treated with antithyroid drugs. These receptor sequences come from a man in his forties with Graves disease. CDR3s include the opening cysteine and the closing phenylalanine or tryptophan. Fields, in order: D gene, J gene, V gene, clone size, CDR3 protein, CDR3 DNA. A D gene is named only where the DNA matches it firmly. Not every row has a clone size; where given, it reads once, few, many or a size class.

D gene: NA; J gene: TRBJ1-5; V gene: TRBV5-1; clone size: many; CDR3 protein: CASSLEGSDQPQHF; CDR3 DNA: TGCGCCAGCAGCTTGGAGGGCAGTGACCAGCCCCAGCATTTT
D gene: NA; J gene: TRBJ1-1; V gene: TRBV11-3; clone size: NA; CDR3 protein: CASNAGGGSDTEAFF; CDR3 DNA: TGTGCCAGCAACGCGGGTGGGGGGTCAGACACTGAAGCTTTCTTT
D gene: NA; J gene: TRBJ2-4; V gene: TRBV20-1; clone size: NA; CDR3 protein: CSARDPQGLNIQYF; CDR3 DNA: TGCAGTGCTAGAGATCCCCAGGGTTTGAACATTCAGTACTTC
D gene: NA; J gene: TRBJ2-7; V gene: TRBV5-1; clone size: many; CDR3 protein: CASSYGSGAYEQYF; CDR3 DNA: TGCGCCAGCAGCTATGGTAGCGGAGCCTACGAGCAGTACTTC
D gene: NA; J gene: TRBJ2-7; V gene: TRBV5-1; clone size: NA; CDR3 protein: CASSLRLAGGGYEQYF; CDR3 DNA: TGCGCCAGCAGCTTGCGGTTGGCAGGGGGGGGATACGAGCAGTACTTC
D gene: NA; J gene: TRBJ1-2; V gene: TRBV7-2; clone size: many; CDR3 protein: CASSLEIERAGYTF; CDR3 DNA: TGTGCCAGCAGCTTAGAGATAGAGCGAGCTGGCTACACCTTC
D gene: NA; J gene: TRBJ2-3; V gene: TRBV20-1; clone size: many; CDR3 protein: CSARGWGDTQYF; CDR3 DNA: TGCAGTGCTAGAGGGTGGGGGGATACGCAGTATTTT
D gene: NA; J gene: TRBJ2-3; V gene: TRBV6-1; clone size: many; CDR3 protein: CASRTGSGDTDTQYF; CDR3 DNA: TGTGCCAGCAGGACTGGGTCAGGGGACACAGATACGCAGTATTTT
D gene: NA; J gene: TRBJ2-4; V gene: TRBV6-1; clone size: NA; CDR3 protein: CASSEALFDYPQVNIQYF; CDR3 DNA: TGTGCCAGCAGTGAAGCACTGTTTGACTATCCCCAAGTGAACATTCAGTACTTC
D gene: NA; J gene: TRBJ2-7; V gene: TRBV2; clone size: many; CDR3 protein: CASTNTNGYEQYF; CDR3 DNA: TGTGCCAGCACGAACACCAATGGCTACGAGCAGTACTTC
D gene: NA; J gene: TRBJ2-5; V gene: TRBV6-2/TRBV6-3; clone size: few; CDR3 protein: CASSRPDSPETQYF; CDR3 DNA: TGTGCCAGCAGTCGCCCGGACAGCCCGGAGACCCAGTACTTC
D gene: TRBD2; J gene: TRBJ2-6; V gene: TRBV3-1; clone size: NA; CDR3 protein: CASSLIGGIGANVLTF; CDR3 DNA: TGTGCCAGCAGCCTTATCGGGGGGATTGGGGCCAACGTCCTGACTTTC
D gene: NA; J gene: TRBJ2-7; V gene: TRBV6-1; clone size: many; CDR3 protein: CASSELRDLYEQYF; CDR3 DNA: TGTGCCAGCAGTGAATTGCGGGACTTATACGAGCAGTACTTC
D gene: NA; J gene: TRBJ2-7; V gene: TRBV27; clone size: many; CDR3 protein: CASKLGYEQYF; CDR3 DNA: TGTGCCAGCAAGCTTGGATACGAGCAGTACTTC
D gene: NA; J gene: TRBJ1-1; V gene: TRBV29-1; clone size: many; CDR3 protein: CSVGGAVTEAFF; CDR3 DNA: TGCAGCGTTGGCGGCGCGGTCACTGAAGCTTTCTTT
D gene: NA; J gene: TRBJ2-3; V gene: TRBV5-1; clone size: few; CDR3 protein: CASSPQLTTKSTDTQYF; CDR3 DNA: TGCGCCAGCAGCCCACAGCTAACAACGAAAAGCACAGATACGCAGTATTTT
D gene: NA; J gene: TRBJ2-1; V gene: TRBV12-5; clone size: many; CDR3 protein: CASGLVSVGEQFF; CDR3 DNA: TGTGCTAGTGGTTTGGTGAGCGTTGGTGAGCAGTTCTTC
D gene: NA; J gene: TRBJ1-1; V gene: TRBV11-2; clone size: many; CDR3 protein: CASSSRGLNTEAFF; CDR3 DNA: TGTGCCAGCAGCTCGAGGGGTTTGAACACTGAAGCTTTCTTT
D gene: TRBD2; J gene: TRBJ2-2; V gene: TRBV2; clone size: many; CDR3 protein: CASSETSGSIGELFF; CDR3 DNA: TGTGCCAGCAGTGAGACTAGCGGGAGTATCGGGGAGCTGTTTTTT
D gene: TRBD2; J gene: TRBJ2-7; V gene: TRBV6-1; clone size: many; CDR3 protein: CASRSTSGSVYEQYF; CDR3 DNA: TGTGCCAGCAGATCAACTAGCGGGAGTGTCTACGAGCAGTACTTC
D gene: TRBD2; J gene: TRBJ2-7; V gene: TRBV4-2; clone size: few; CDR3 protein: CASSQETSGTYEQYF; CDR3 DNA: TGTGCCAGCAGCCAAGAGACTAGCGGAACCTACGAGCAGTACTTC
D gene: TRBD1; J gene: TRBJ1-1; V gene: TRBV7-9; clone size: NA; CDR3 protein: CASSSGQGFITEAFF; CDR3 DNA: TGTGCCAGCAGCTCGGGACAGGGGTTTATCACTGAAGCTTTCTTT
D gene: TRBD2; J gene: TRBJ2-1; V gene: TRBV24-1; clone size: NA; CDR3 protein: CATSFQGGVHNEQFF; CDR3 DNA: TGTGCCACCAGTTTCCAGGGAGGGGTGCACAATGAGCAGTTCTTC
D gene: TRBD2; J gene: TRBJ2-7; V gene: TRBV2; clone size: many; CDR3 protein: CASRPGLAGYHYEQYF; CDR3 DNA: TGTGCCAGCAGACCCGGACTAGCGGGGTACCACTACGAGCAGTACTTC
D gene: NA; J gene: TRBJ2-7; V gene: TRBV20-1; clone size: many; CDR3 protein: CSASDLYEQYF; CDR3 DNA: TGCAGTGCTAGTGATCTGTACGAGCAGTACTTC
D gene: NA; J gene: TRBJ2-7; V gene: TRBV5-1; clone size: many; CDR3 protein: CASSLVIGTGYEQYF; CDR3 DNA: TGCGCCAGCAGCTTGGTAATTGGGACCGGCTACGAGCAGTACTTC
D gene: TRBD1; J gene: TRBJ2-7; V gene: TRBV10-3; clone size: many; CDR3 protein: CAISGQGKNEQYF; CDR3 DNA: TGTGCCATCAGCGGACAGGGGAAGAACGAGCAGTACTTC
D gene: TRBD1; J gene: TRBJ2-1; V gene: TRBV20-1; clone size: few; CDR3 protein: CSAVARDRTYNEQFF; CDR3 DNA: TGCAGTGCCGTGGCCCGGGACAGGACATACAATGAGCAGTTCTTC
D gene: NA; J gene: TRBJ1-2; V gene: TRBV12-3/TRBV12-4; clone size: many; CDR3 protein: CASSLKFSGGRYGYTF; CDR3 DNA: TGTGCCAGCAGTTTAAAGTTCTCGGGCGGGAGATATGGCTACACCTTC
D gene: TRBD2; J gene: TRBJ2-2; V gene: TRBV6-2/TRBV6-3; clone size: NA; CDR3 protein: CASSSRRGRSTGELFF; CDR3 DNA: TGTGCCAGCAGTTCTCGTCGCGGGAGGAGCACCGGGGAGCTGTTTTTT
D gene: NA; J gene: TRBJ2-3; V gene: TRBV20-1; clone size: many; CDR3 protein: CSAQRQGTDTQYF; CDR3 DNA: TGCAGTGCTCAGCGGCAGGGGACAGATACGCAGTATTTT
D gene: NA; J gene: TRBJ2-3; V gene: TRBV6-9; clone size: NA; CDR3 protein: CASSYRGAGTQYF; CDR3 DNA: TGTGCCAGCAGTTACCGGGGGGCGGGTACGCAGTATTTT
D gene: NA; J gene: TRBJ1-4; V gene: TRBV15; clone size: NA; CDR3 protein: CATSPRVEKLFF; CDR3 DNA: TGTGCCACCAGCCCGAGGGTGGAAAAACTGTTTTTT
D gene: NA; J gene: TRBJ2-7; V gene: TRBV10-3; clone size: few; CDR3 protein: CAISRTRRSEQYF; CDR3 DNA: TGTGCCATCAGTAGGACACGGCGGTCCGAGCAGTACTTC
D gene: NA; J gene: TRBJ2-7; V gene: TRBV6-1; clone size: NA; CDR3 protein: CASSASPSSYEQYF; CDR3 DNA: TGTGCCAGCAGCGCTAGCCCCAGCTCCTACGAGCAGTACTTC
D gene: NA; J gene: TRBJ1-2; V gene: TRBV12-3/TRBV12-4; clone size: few; CDR3 protein: CASSFGGGSYSYGYTF; CDR3 DNA: TGTGCCAGCAGTTTTGGCGGGGGTTCTTATAGCTATGGCTACACCTTC
D gene: NA; J gene: TRBJ2-5; V gene: TRBV7-9; clone size: many; CDR3 protein: CASGGGSKETQYF; CDR3 DNA: TGTGCCAGCGGAGGCGGGTCGAAAGAGACCCAGTACTTC
D gene: TRBD1; J gene: TRBJ2-4; V gene: TRBV28; clone size: many; CDR3 protein: CASSRDRGKGYF; CDR3 DNA: TGTGCCAGCAGCCGGGACAGGGGTAAGGGGTACTTC
D gene: NA; J gene: TRBJ2-1; V gene: TRBV7-3; clone size: many; CDR3 protein: CASSPKGGSYNEQFF; CDR3 DNA: TGTGCCAGCAGCCCGAAGGGGGGGTCCTACAATGAGCAGTTCTTC
D gene: TRBD1; J gene: TRBJ2-1; V gene: TRBV10-3; clone size: many; CDR3 protein: CAISDRDRGYEEQFF; CDR3 DNA: TGTGCCATCAGTGACCGGGACAGGGGATATGAGGAGCAGTTCTTC
D gene: NA; J gene: TRBJ2-2; V gene: TRBV7-2; clone size: few; CDR3 protein: CASSLGPGDYTGELFF; CDR3 DNA: TGTGCCAGCAGCTTAGGGCCAGGGGACTACACCGGGGAGCTGTTTTTT
D gene: TRBD1; J gene: TRBJ1-5; V gene: TRBV5-1; clone size: few; CDR3 protein: CASRAGTGPTEPQHF; CDR3 DNA: TGCGCCAGCAGGGCCGGGACAGGGCCTACGGAGCCCCAGCATTTT
D gene: NA; J gene: TRBJ2-5; V gene: TRBV29-1; clone size: few; CDR3 protein: CSATDQETQYF; CDR3 DNA: TGCAGCGCCACGGACCAAGAGACCCAGTACTTC
D gene: TRBD1; J gene: TRBJ1-3; V gene: TRBV2; clone size: NA; CDR3 protein: CASSGQGGNTIYF; CDR3 DNA: TGTGCCAGCAGCGGACAGGGAGGAAACACCATATATTTT
D gene: NA; J gene: TRBJ1-4; V gene: TRBV5-1; clone size: many; CDR3 protein: CASSLANGFGEKLFF; CDR3 DNA: TGTGCCAGCAGCTTGGCCAACGGCTTTGGTGAAAAACTGTTTTTT
D gene: NA; J gene: TRBJ2-6; V gene: TRBV28; clone size: NA; CDR3 protein: CASTSGANVLTF; CDR3 DNA: TGTGCCAGCACCTCTGGGGCCAACGTCCTGACTTTC
D gene: TRBD2; J gene: TRBJ2-7; V gene: TRBV20-1; clone size: many; CDR3 protein: CSARDPLTSGRSYEQYF; CDR3 DNA: TGCAGTGCTAGAGATCCCTTAACTAGCGGGAGATCTTACGAGCAGTACTTC
D gene: NA; J gene: TRBJ1-1; V gene: TRBV11-3; clone size: many; CDR3 protein: CASSLPMREAFF; CDR3 DNA: TGTGCCAGCAGCTTACCCATGAGAGAAGCTTTCTTT
D gene: TRBD2; J gene: TRBJ2-1; V gene: TRBV12-3/TRBV12-4; clone size: many; CDR3 protein: CATSPQKGLAGGIYNEQFF; CDR3 DNA: TGTGCCACCAGCCCCCAGAAAGGACTAGCGGGAGGGATCTACAATGAGCAGTTCTTC
D gene: TRBD2; J gene: TRBJ2-1; V gene: TRBV20-1; clone size: NA; CDR3 protein: CSAREREGHYNEQFF; CDR3 DNA: TGCAGTGCTAGAGAGCGGGAGGGACACTACAATGAGCAGTTCTTC
D gene: NA; J gene: TRBJ2-1; V gene: TRBV5-1; clone size: many; CDR3 protein: CASSLRSRGGGYEQFF; CDR3 DNA: TGCGCCAGCAGCTTACGCAGTCGCGGAGGCGGGTATGAGCAGTTCTTC
D gene: NA; J gene: TRBJ1-1; V gene: TRBV13; clone size: many; CDR3 protein: CASSYGSGSEAFF; CDR3 DNA: TGTGCCAGCAGCTATGGGTCAGGGTCTGAAGCTTTCTTT
D gene: TRBD2; J gene: TRBJ2-3; V gene: TRBV3-1; clone size: many; CDR3 protein: CASSQAPSGKTDTQYF; CDR3 DNA: TGTGCCAGCAGCCAAGCACCTAGCGGGAAGACAGATACGCAGTATTTT
D gene: TRBD1; J gene: TRBJ2-7; V gene: TRBV29-1; clone size: NA; CDR3 protein: CSVVGQGMNEQYF; CDR3 DNA: TGCAGCGTTGTGGGACAGGGTATGAACGAGCAGTACTTC
D gene: NA; J gene: TRBJ1-5; V gene: TRBV28; clone size: many; CDR3 protein: CASSLWRGEGNQPQHF; CDR3 DNA: TGTGCCAGCAGTTTATGGAGGGGGGAGGGCAATCAGCCCCAGCATTTT
D gene: TRBD2; J gene: TRBJ2-3; V gene: TRBV19; clone size: NA; CDR3 protein: CASSIGLARATDTQYF; CDR3 DNA: TGTGCCAGTAGTATCGGACTAGCGAGAGCCACAGATACGCAGTATTTT
D gene: TRBD1; J gene: TRBJ1-4; V gene: TRBV5-1; clone size: many; CDR3 protein: CASSEDRGTNEKLFF; CDR3 DNA: TGCGCCAGCAGCGAGGACAGGGGAACTAATGAAAAACTGTTTTTT
D gene: TRBD1; J gene: TRBJ1-1; V gene: TRBV5-1; clone size: many; CDR3 protein: CASSWVTGGQNTEAFF; CDR3 DNA: TGCGCCAGCAGCTGGGTGACAGGGGGACAGAACACTGAAGCTTTCTTT
D gene: TRBD2; J gene: TRBJ2-1; V gene: TRBV28; clone size: NA; CDR3 protein: CASTSGGRDEQFF; CDR3 DNA: TGTGCCAGTACTAGCGGGGGTAGAGATGAGCAGTTCTTC
D gene: TRBD1; J gene: TRBJ2-2; V gene: TRBV5-1; clone size: NA; CDR3 protein: CASRTGTATGELFF; CDR3 DNA: TGCGCCAGCCGGACAGGGACGGCCACCGGGGAGCTGTTTTTT